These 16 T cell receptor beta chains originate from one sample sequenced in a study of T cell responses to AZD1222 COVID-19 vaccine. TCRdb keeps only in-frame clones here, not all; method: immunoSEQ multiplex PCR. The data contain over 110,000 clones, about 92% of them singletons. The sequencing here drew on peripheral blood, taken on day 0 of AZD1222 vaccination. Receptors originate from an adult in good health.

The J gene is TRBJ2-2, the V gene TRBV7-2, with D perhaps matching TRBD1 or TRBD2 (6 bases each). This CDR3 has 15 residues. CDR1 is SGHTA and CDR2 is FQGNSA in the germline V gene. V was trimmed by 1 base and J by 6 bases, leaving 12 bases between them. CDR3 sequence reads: CASSLGLEGAGELFF. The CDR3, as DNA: TGTGCCAGCAGCTTAGGACTAGAGGGGGCCGGGGAGCTGTTTTTT.

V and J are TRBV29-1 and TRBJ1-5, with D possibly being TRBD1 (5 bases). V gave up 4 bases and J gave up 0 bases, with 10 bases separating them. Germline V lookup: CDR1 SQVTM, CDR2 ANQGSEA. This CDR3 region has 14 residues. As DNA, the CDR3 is TGCAGCGTTGTGCGAGGGGATAGCAATCAGCCCCAGCATTTT. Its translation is CSVVRGDSNQPQHF. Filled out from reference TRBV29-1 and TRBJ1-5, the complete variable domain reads SAVISQKPSRDICQRGTSLTIQCQVDSQVTMMFWYRQQPGQSLTLIATANQGSEATYESGFVIDKFPISRPNLTFSTLTVSNMSPEDSSIYLCSVVRGDSNQPQHFGDGTRLSIL.

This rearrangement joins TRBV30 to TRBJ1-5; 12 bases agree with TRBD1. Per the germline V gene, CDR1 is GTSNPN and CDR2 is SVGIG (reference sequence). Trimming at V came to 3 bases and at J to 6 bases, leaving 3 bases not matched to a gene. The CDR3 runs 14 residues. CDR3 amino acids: CAWSRDRGRQPQHF. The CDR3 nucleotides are TGTGCCTGGAGCCGGGACAGGGGGCGTCAGCCCCAGCATTTT.

CDR3 DNA: TGTGCCAGCAGCCTAGAGACTAGCGATCTACATACGCAGTATTTT. The encoded protein is CASSLETSDLHTQYF. The genes are TRBV11-1 and TRBJ2-3, with TRBD2 matching over 8 bases. CDR1 is SGHAT and CDR2 is FQDESV in the germline V gene (reference sequence). V trimming: 5 bases; J trimming: 7 bases; junction bases outside the gene matches: 11. The CDR3 contains 15 residues.

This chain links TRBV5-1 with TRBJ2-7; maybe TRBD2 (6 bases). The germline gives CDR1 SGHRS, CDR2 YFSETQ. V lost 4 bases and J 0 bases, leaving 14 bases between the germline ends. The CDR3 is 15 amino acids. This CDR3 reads CASSRNWGDSYEQYF. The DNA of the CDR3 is TGCGCCAGCAGCCGAAATTGGGGGGACTCCTACGAGCAGTACTTC.

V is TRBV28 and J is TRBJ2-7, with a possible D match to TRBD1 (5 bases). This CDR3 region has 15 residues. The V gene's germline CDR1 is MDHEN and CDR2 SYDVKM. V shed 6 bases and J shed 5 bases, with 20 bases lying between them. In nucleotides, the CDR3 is TGTGCCAGCAGCCTCCCCGGCAGGGCTCTGAACGAGCAGTACTTC. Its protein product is CASSLPGRALNEQYF. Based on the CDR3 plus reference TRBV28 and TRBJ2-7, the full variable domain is DVKVTQSSRYLVKRTGEKVFLECVQDMDHENMFWYRQDPGLGLRLIYFSYDVKMKEKGDIPEGYSVSREKKERFSLILESASTNQTSMYLCASSLPGRALNEQYFGPGTRLTVT.

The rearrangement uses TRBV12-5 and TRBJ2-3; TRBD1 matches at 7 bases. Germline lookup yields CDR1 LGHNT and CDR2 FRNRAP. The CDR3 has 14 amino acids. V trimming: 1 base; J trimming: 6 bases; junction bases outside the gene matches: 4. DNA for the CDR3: TGTGCTAGTGGTTTGGAGGGGGCAGCTGATACGCAGTATTTT. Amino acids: CASGLEGAADTQYF.

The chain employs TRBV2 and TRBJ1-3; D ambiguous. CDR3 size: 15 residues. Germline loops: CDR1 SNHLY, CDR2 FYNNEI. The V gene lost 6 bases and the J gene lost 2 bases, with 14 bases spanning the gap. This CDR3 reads CASRAREAAGNTIYF. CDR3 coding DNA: TGTGCCAGCAGGGCTCGGGAGGCGGCTGGAAACACCATATATTTT.

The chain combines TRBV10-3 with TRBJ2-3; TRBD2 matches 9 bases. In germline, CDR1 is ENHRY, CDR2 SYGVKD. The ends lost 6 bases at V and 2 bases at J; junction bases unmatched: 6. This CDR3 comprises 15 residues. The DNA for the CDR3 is TGTGCCATCAGGACTTCTAGCGGGACCACAGATACGCAGTATTTT. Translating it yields CAIRTSSGTTDTQYF.

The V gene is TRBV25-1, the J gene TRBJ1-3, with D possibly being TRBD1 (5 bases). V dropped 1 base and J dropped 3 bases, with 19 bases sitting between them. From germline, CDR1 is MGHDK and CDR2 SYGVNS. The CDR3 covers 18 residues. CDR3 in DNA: TGTGCCAGCAGTGAATTCTCTTCGGGACTTGGATATGGAAACACCATATATTTT. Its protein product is CASSEFSSGLGYGNTIYF.

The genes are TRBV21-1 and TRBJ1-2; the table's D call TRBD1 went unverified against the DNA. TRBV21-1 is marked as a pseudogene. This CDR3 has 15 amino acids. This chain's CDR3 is CASSQGGQGARGYTF. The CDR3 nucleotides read TGTGCCAGCAGCCAAGGGGGACAGGGGGCGCGAGGCTACACCTTC.

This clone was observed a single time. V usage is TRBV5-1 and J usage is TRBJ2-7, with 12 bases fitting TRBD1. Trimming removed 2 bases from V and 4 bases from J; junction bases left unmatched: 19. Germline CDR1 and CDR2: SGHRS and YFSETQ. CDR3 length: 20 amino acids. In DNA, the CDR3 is TGCGCCAGCAGCTTCTTTACCCGGGACAGGGGGCCCCAATGGAGGTACGAGCAGTACTTC. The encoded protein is CASSFFTRDRGPQWRYEQYF.

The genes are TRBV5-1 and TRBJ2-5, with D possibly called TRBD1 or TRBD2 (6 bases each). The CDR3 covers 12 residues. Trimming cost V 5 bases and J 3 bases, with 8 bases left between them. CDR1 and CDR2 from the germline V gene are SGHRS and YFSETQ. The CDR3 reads CASRRGEETQYF. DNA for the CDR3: TGCGCCAGCAGGAGGGGGGAAGAGACCCAGTACTTC.

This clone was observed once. The CDR3: CAISEDESYYGYTF. For the CDR3, the DNA is TGTGCCATCAGTGAAGACGAGTCCTACTATGGCTACACCTTC. The rearrangement joins TRBV10-3 to TRBJ1-2; no clear D gene. The CDR3 covers 14 residues. V was clipped by 3 bases and J by 3 bases, with 11 bases between them. Germline V gene lookup returns CDR1 ENHRY and CDR2 SYGVKD.

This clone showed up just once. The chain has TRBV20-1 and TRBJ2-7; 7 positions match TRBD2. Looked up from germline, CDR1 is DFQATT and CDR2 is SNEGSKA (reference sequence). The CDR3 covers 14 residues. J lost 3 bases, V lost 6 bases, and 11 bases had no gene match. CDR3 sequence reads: CSASGPAGYYEQYF. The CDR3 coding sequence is TGCAGTGCCAGTGGGCCAGCGGGGTACTACGAGCAGTACTTC.

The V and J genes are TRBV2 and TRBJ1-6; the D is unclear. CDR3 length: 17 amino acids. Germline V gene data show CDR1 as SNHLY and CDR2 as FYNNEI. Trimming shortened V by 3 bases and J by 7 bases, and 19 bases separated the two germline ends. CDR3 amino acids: CASSESDGRQMNSPLHF. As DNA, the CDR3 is TGTGCCAGCAGTGAGTCGGATGGCAGGCAAATGAATTCACCCCTCCACTTT.